This entry describes one T cell receptor (beta chain). Its antigen is not identified. This specimen belongs to a study of PD-1 blockade in classical Hodgkin lymphoma. About the study: It was nivolumab at 3 mg/kg, given intravenously every 2 weeks, that patients received. The study's findings and limits: Possible causes of repertoire differences, disease activity or prior therapy, remain undefined. CD8+ TCR diversity did not rise significantly by C4D1, unlike CD4+. Baseline TCR diversity was reportedly lower in newly diagnosed patients than healthy donors.

Every patient had relapsed following autologous stem cell transplantation, and cohorts differed in brentuximab vedotin exposure. TCRdb keeps only in-frame clones here, not all; method: immunoSEQ multiplex PCR. The repertoire holds around 27,000 clones, with roughly four fifths as singletons. Per germline, CDR1 MNHEY and CDR2 SVGAGI. V lost 0 bases and J lost 8, with 16 bases in between. The CDR3 spans 15 residues. V and J are TRBV6-5 and TRBJ1-2; the D gene is possibly TRBD1 (6 bases). The receptor was isolated from a human donor with classical Hodgkin lymphoma. The specimen was peripheral blood mononuclear cells (PBMCs), collected before the second cycle of nivolumab. The CDR3 sequence: CASSYSETGDSGYTF. CDR3 coding DNA: TGTGCCAGCAGTTACTCGGAGACAGGCGACTCCGGCTACACCTTC.